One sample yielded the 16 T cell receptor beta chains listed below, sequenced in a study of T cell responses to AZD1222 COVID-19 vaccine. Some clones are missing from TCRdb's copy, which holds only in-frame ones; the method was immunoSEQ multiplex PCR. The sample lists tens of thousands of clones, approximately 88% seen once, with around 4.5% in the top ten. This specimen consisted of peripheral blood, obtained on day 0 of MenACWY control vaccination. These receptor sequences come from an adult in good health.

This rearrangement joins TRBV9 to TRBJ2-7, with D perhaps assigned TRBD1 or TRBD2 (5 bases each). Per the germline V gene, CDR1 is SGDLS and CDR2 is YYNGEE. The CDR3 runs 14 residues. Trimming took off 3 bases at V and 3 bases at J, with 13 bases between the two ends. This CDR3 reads CASSGQRGGYEQYF. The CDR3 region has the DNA TGTGCCAGCAGCGGACAACGGGGCGGCTACGAGCAGTACTTC.

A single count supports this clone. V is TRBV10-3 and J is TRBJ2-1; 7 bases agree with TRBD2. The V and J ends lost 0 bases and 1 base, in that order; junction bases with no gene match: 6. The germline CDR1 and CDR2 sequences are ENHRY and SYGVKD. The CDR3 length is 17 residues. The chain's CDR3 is CAISESGAGVSYNEQFF. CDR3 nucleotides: TGTGCCATCAGTGAGTCCGGGGCGGGAGTGTCCTACAATGAGCAGTTCTTC.

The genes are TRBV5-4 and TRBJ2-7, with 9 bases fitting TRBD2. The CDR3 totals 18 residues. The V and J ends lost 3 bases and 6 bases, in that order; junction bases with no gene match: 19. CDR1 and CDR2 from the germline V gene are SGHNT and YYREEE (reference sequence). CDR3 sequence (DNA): TGTGCCAGCAGCTGGGACATTTCCCTCGGTGCGGGAGGGCCCGAGCAGTACTTC. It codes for CASSWDISLGAGGPEQYF.

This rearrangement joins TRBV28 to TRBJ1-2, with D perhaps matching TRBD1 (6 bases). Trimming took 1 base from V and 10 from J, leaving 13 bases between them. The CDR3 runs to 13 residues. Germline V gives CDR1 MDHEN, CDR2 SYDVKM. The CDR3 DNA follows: TGTGCCAGCAGTTTATCTAGGCACAGGGACTACACCTTC. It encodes CASSLSRHRDYTF.

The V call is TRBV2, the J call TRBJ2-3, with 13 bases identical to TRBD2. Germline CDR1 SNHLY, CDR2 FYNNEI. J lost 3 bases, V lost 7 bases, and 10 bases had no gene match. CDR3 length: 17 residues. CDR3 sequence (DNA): TGTGCCAGCACCTGGACTAGCGGGAGCAGTAGTACAGATACGCAGTATTTT. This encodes CASTWTSGSSSTDTQYF.

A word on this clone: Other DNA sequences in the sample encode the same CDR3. The DNA for the CDR3 is TGTGCCAGCAGCTTCTCCTACGAGCAGTACTTC. Translation gives CASSFSYEQYF. The chain carries TRBV5-6 and TRBJ2-7; no clear D. The CDR3 is 11 residues long. V was shortened by 2 bases and J by 0 bases, with 0 bases between the two germline ends. CDR1 and CDR2 from the germline V gene are SGHDT and YYEEEE.

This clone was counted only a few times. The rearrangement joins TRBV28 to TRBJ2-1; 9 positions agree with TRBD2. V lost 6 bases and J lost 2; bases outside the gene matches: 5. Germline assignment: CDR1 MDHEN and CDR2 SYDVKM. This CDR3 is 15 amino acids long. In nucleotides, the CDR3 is TGTGCCAGCAGCTTAGCGGGAGTGACCTACAATGAGCAGTTCTTC. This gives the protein CASSLAGVTYNEQFF. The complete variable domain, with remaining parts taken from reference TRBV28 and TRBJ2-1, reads DVKVTQSSRYLVKRTGEKVFLECVQDMDHENMFWYRQDPGLGLRLIYFSYDVKMKEKGDIPEGYSVSREKKERFSLILESASTNQTSMYLCASSLAGVTYNEQFFGPGTRLTVL.

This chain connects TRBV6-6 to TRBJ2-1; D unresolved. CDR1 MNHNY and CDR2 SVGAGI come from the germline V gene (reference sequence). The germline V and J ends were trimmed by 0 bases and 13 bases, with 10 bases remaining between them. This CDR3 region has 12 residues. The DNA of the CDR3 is TGTGCCAGCAGTTACTCTTCGGCCTCACAGTTCTTC. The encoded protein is CASSYSSASQFF.

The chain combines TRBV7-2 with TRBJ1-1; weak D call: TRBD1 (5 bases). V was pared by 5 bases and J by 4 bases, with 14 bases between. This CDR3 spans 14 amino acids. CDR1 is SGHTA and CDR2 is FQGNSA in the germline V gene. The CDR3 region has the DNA TGTGCCAGCAGCCCCCAGGGAGGGTTCACTGAAGCTTTCTTT. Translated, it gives CASSPQGGFTEAFF.

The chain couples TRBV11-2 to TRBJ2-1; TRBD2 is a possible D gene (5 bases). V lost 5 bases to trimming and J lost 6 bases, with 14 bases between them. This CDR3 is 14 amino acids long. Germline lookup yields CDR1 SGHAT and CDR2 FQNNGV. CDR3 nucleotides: TGTGCCAGCAGCGTAGGACTGACCTCCAATGAGCAGTTCTTC. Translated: CASSVGLTSNEQFF.

Here the CDR3 reads CASSPRLGIEAFF. The CDR3 DNA is TGTGCCAGCAGCCCGCGACTGGGGATTGAAGCTTTCTTT. The rearrangement links TRBV11-2 to TRBJ1-1, with no clear D. This CDR3 is built from 13 residues. Per the germline V gene, CDR1 is SGHAT and CDR2 is FQNNGV. Trimming pared 5 bases from V and 7 bases from J, leaving 14 bases between.

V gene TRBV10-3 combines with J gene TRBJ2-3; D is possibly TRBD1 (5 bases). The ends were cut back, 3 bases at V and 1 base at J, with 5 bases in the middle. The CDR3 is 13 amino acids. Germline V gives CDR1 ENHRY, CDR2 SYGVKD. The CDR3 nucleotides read TGTGCCATCAGTGAAGGGGGCACAGATACGCAGTATTTT. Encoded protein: CAISEGGTDTQYF.

The CDR3 is CASSPVLGNQPQHF. The CDR3 DNA follows: TGCGCCAGCAGCCCCGTTCTGGGCAATCAGCCCCAGCATTTT. The J gene is TRBJ1-5, the V gene TRBV5-1; D is unclear. Germline V CDR1 and CDR2: SGHRS, YFSETQ. V lost 4 bases and J lost 2, with 10 bases in between. The CDR3 runs to 14 residues.

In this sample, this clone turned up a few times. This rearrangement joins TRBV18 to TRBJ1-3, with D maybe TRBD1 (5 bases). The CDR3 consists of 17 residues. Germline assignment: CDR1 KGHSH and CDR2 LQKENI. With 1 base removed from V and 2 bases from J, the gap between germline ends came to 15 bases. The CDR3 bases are TGTGCCAGCTCACCACTTTCTCCCGGGACCGCTGGAAACACCATATATTTT. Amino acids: CASSPLSPGTAGNTIYF.

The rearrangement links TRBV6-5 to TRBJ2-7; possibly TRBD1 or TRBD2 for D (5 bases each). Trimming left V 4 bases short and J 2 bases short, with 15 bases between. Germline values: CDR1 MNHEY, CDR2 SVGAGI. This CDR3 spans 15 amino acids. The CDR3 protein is CASSSRDRQPYEQYF. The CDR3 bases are TGTGCCAGCAGTTCACGGGACCGTCAACCCTACGAGCAGTACTTC.

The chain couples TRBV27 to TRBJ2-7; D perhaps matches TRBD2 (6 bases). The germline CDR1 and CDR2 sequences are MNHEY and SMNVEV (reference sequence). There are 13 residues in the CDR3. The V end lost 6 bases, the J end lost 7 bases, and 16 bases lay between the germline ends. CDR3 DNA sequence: TGTGCCAGCAGCTACGTTCGGGGACTGGAGCAGTACTTC. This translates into CASSYVRGLEQYF.